This paragraph covers one TCR beta chain sequence. The target of this receptor is not known. Base-call qualities are not available, and no considerably larger clone is one nucleotide away. Libraries were constructed by the immunoSEQ multiplex PCR assay. In TCRdb, the immuneACCESS table is reduced to in-frame sequences with V and J assigned. These tables do not hold every clone; where another copy was compared, an unresolved V gene accounts for under half, and the others remain unexplained. This sample lists tens of thousands of clones; approximately 90% were detected once. The top ten clones comprise over 0.5% of the sample. The CDR3 runs 18 amino acids, cysteine and phenylalanine included. The CDR3 DNA has 54 bases and is translated from base 1. Cut back by 1 base and 0 bases, the V and J ends lie 16 bases apart. Based on the germline V gene, the CDR1 and CDR2 sequences are SGHTA and FQGNSA. This specimen comes from a study of T cell changes during pregnancy in multiple sclerosis (dated by TCRdb to the late 2010s). About the study as a whole: Changes in the T cell repertoire over the course of pregnancy were examined in this study in women with multiple sclerosis.

The rearranged segments are TRBV7-2 and TRBJ1-5; there is no confident call for the D gene. The source material was CD4+ T cells from peripheral blood mononuclear cells, sampled in the first trimester of pregnancy. The clonotype was recovered from a female donor with multiple sclerosis, enrolled in a pregnancy study. CDR3 protein: CASSLGGGRAYSNQPQHF. Read as DNA, the sequence is TGTGCCAGCAGCTTAGGGGGAGGGAGGGCTTATAGCAATCAGCCCCAGCATTTT.